A single sample gave rise to the 23 T cell receptor beta chains below, sequenced in a study of cytomegalovirus exposure and HLA in healthy donors. Researchers ran the PCR with 60 Vbeta and 13 Jbeta primers. Repertoires were generated with immunoSEQ multiplex PCR, while TCRdb's copy carries only in-frame clones and drops some. The clone table shows 100,000 to 150,000 clones, with the ten largest holding roughly 2.7%. Material for sequencing was PBMCs. These receptors originate from a man in his thirties or forties in good health and CMV-seronegative.

V is TRBV19 and J is TRBJ2-5; D call uncertain. Germline-derived CDR1 and CDR2 are LNHDA and SQIVND (reference sequence). The V end lost 4 bases, the J end lost 4 bases, and 10 bases lay between the germline ends. This CDR3 comprises 13 residues. The CDR3 is CASSRSPRETQYF. CDR3 bases: TGTGCCAGTAGTAGGAGCCCCCGAGAGACCCAGTACTTC.

V gene TRBV11-2 combines with J gene TRBJ2-7; a weak D match, TRBD1 (6 bases). CDR3 length: 14 amino acids. V was pared by 3 bases and J by 4 bases, with 13 bases between. CDR1 is SGHAT, CDR2 FQNNGV, per germline. CDR3 bases: TGTGCCAGCAGCTTTAGGGGGACCAGATACGAGCAGTACTTC. Its translation is CASSFRGTRYEQYF. The whole variable domain, remainder taken from reference TRBV11-2 and TRBJ2-7, is EAGVAQSPRYKIIEKRQSVAFWCNPISGHATLYWYQQILGQGPKLLIQFQNNGVVDDSQLPKDRFSAERLKGVDSTLKIQPAKLEDSAVYLCASSFRGTRYEQYFGPGTRLTVT.

The gene calls are TRBV15 and TRBJ2-5; 7 bases are shared with TRBD2. Germline values: CDR1 LNHNV, CDR2 YYDKDF (reference sequence). V lost 4 bases, J lost 3 bases, and 11 bases stayed unmatched. The CDR3 extends over 16 amino acids. The CDR3: CATSTRYGGGKETQYF. CDR3 in DNA: TGTGCCACCAGCACCCGCTACGGGGGAGGGAAAGAGACCCAGTACTTC. The variable domain in full, completed from reference TRBV15 and TRBJ2-5, reads DAMVIQNPRYQVTQFGKPVTLSCSQTLNHNVMYWYQQKSSQAPKLLFHYYDKDFNNEADTPDNFQSRRPNTSFCFLDIRSPGLGDTAMYLCATSTRYGGGKETQYFGPGTRLLVL.

V usage is TRBV30 and J usage is TRBJ1-2; possible D gene TRBD1, 6 bases. Germline V gene data show CDR1 as GTSNPN and CDR2 as SVGIG (reference sequence). The V end was cut by 0 bases, the J end by 8 bases, with 10 bases between. The CDR3 contains 12 residues. CDR3 in DNA: TGTGCCTGGAGTGTAGGGGGGGTCGGCTACACCTTC. The encoded protein is CAWSVGGVGYTF.

The V call is TRBV19, the J call TRBJ1-5; D unclear. The V end lost 3 bases, the J end lost 0 bases, and 21 bases lay between the germline ends. The germline V gene has CDR1 LNHDA and CDR2 SQIVND (reference sequence). The CDR3 contains 19 residues. Here the CDR3 reads CASSMARADYFYSNQPQHF. Here the CDR3 DNA reads TGTGCCAGTAGTATGGCCAGAGCGGACTACTTTTATAGCAATCAGCCCCAGCATTTT.

The rearrangement uses TRBV7-9 and TRBJ2-1; tentative D call: TRBD1 (5 bases). The CDR3 runs to 15 residues. V lost 8 bases to trimming and J lost 6 bases, with 20 bases between them. Germline-derived CDR1 and CDR2 are SEHNR and FQNEAQ (reference sequence). The CDR3 region is CASALGQGIRNEQFF. The CDR3 DNA reads TGTGCCAGCGCCCTGGGGCAGGGTATCCGCAATGAGCAGTTCTTC.

The rearrangement links TRBV6-4 to TRBJ2-7; unclear D gene. The CDR3 runs 15 residues. CDR1 is MRHNA, CDR2 SNTAGT, per germline. The V gene lost 7 bases and the J gene lost 0 bases, with 16 bases spanning the gap. CDR3 DNA sequence: TGTGCCAGCAATTCTGCCCAGGTAAACTCCTACGAGCAGTACTTC. The encoded protein is CASNSAQVNSYEQYF.

This chain joins TRBV10-3 and TRBJ1-5, with a possible D match to TRBD1 (5 bases). Trimming cost V 3 bases and J 4 bases, with 10 bases left between them. Germline lookup yields CDR1 ENHRY and CDR2 SYGVKD. This CDR3 is 14 amino acids long. The CDR3 protein is CAISDETANQPQHF. Here the CDR3 DNA reads TGTGCCATCAGTGATGAGACAGCGAATCAGCCCCAGCATTTT.

The CDR3 spells CASHPTGEGTLHF. CDR3 bases: TGTGCCAGCCACCCGACAGGGGAAGGGACCCTCCACTTT. The rearrangement joins TRBV6-4 to TRBJ1-6, with 8 positions matching TRBD1. V lost 8 bases, J lost 14 bases, and 11 bases stayed unmatched. From germline, CDR1 is MRHNA and CDR2 SNTAGT. The CDR3 length is 13 residues.

This chain uses TRBV27 with TRBJ1-2; weak D call: TRBD1 (6 bases). The CDR3 is made up of 17 amino acids. V lost 5 bases and J 8 bases, leaving 27 bases between the germline ends. Germline V gives CDR1 MNHEY, CDR2 SMNVEV (reference sequence). The CDR3 loop is CASSNTRDTLMTGGYTF. The CDR3 DNA sequence: TGTGCCAGCAGTAATACTCGGGACACTCTCATGACGGGGGGCTACACCTTC.

The chain recombines TRBV6-5 with TRBJ2-7, with 8 bases aligning to TRBD1. This CDR3 is built from 14 residues. The germline gives CDR1 MNHEY, CDR2 SVGAGI. The V gene end was trimmed by 4 bases and the J gene end by 1 base; junction bases not matched to a gene: 3. In DNA, the CDR3 is TGTGCCAGCAGTTCGGACAGGGCATCCTACGAGCAGTACTTC. Its translation: CASSSDRASYEQYF.

DNA of the CDR3: TGTGCCTGGAGTGCCCTCTTGTCCCCCGCTAGCCGGACGGGGAATGAGCAGTTCTTC. Its protein product is CAWSALLSPASRTGNEQFF. V and J are TRBV30 and TRBJ2-1, with a tentative D call TRBD2 (5 bases). Germline CDR1 and CDR2: GTSNPN and SVGIG (reference sequence). V shed 1 base and J shed 7 bases, with 29 bases lying between them. The CDR3 is 19 amino acids.

This chain's CDR3 is CASTNSNNYGYTF. For the CDR3, the DNA is TGTGCCAGCACCAACTCGAACAACTATGGCTACACCTTC. The chain employs TRBV28 and TRBJ1-2, with no clear D. The CDR3 is made up of 13 amino acids. Germline lookup yields CDR1 MDHEN and CDR2 SYDVKM. V dropped 7 bases and J dropped 2 bases, with 11 bases sitting between them.

The chain combines TRBV29-1 with TRBJ2-3; 8 nucleotides line up with TRBD1. Germline assignment: CDR1 SQVTM and CDR2 ANQGSEA. J was trimmed by 1 base and V by 6 bases; bases with no gene match: 9. CDR3 size: 15 residues. The CDR3, as DNA: TGCAGCGTCGACGGGACAGGAGAACGCACAGATACGCAGTATTTT. Its protein is CSVDGTGERTDTQYF.

About this clone: The conserved final phenylalanine or tryptophan is absent from the CDR3, which likely points to a read error. The CDR3 here is CASDQAYEQYL. The CDR3 nucleotides read TGTGCCAGCGACCAGGCCTACGAGCAGTACCTC. The genes are TRBV5-8 and TRBJ2-7; D uncertain. V was trimmed by 7 bases and J by 2 bases, leaving 7 bases between them. This CDR3 is 11 amino acids long. Germline V CDR1 and CDR2: SGHTS, YDEGEE.

The chain couples TRBV4-3 to TRBJ2-2, with 9 bases fitting TRBD2. The CDR3 extends over 17 amino acids. Germline-derived CDR1 and CDR2 are LGHNA and YSLEER. Unmatched junction bases numbered 8, after V lost 1 base and J lost 5 bases. The CDR3 protein is CASSQGGTSGLTGELFF. The CDR3 bases are TGCGCCAGCAGCCAAGGGGGTACTAGCGGGTTGACCGGGGAGCTGTTTTTT.

The chain employs TRBV7-3 and TRBJ2-1, with TRBD2 identical over 7 bases. The CDR3 totals 15 residues. Germline CDR1 reads SGHTA; CDR2 reads FQGTGA. J lost 4 bases, V lost 2 bases, and 5 bases had no gene match. The CDR3 spells CASSLRLAVYNEQFF. As DNA, the CDR3 is TGTGCCAGCAGCTTACGGCTAGCGGTTTACAATGAGCAGTTCTTC.

This chain links TRBV30 with TRBJ2-2; 9 bases are shared with TRBD2. Losses at the gene ends were 4 bases for V and 6 bases for J; bases not matched to a gene: 9. This CDR3 contains 15 residues. Germline lookup yields CDR1 GTSNPN and CDR2 SVGIG (reference sequence). CDR3 protein: CAWTLRRGGSGELFF. The CDR3 nucleotides are TGTGCCTGGACCCTGCGGCGGGGGGGCTCCGGGGAGCTGTTTTTT. The full variable domain, with the rest looked up from reference TRBV30 and TRBJ2-2, is SQTIHQWPATLVQPVGSPLSLECTVEGTSNPNLYWYRQAAGRGLQLLFYSVGIGQISSEVPQNLSASRPQDRQFILSSKKLLLSDSGFYLCAWTLRRGGSGELFFGEGSRLTVL.

V is TRBV30 and J is TRBJ2-1; possibly TRBD2 for D (6 bases). The germline CDR1 and CDR2 sequences are GTSNPN and SVGIG (reference sequence). V shed 3 bases and J shed 2 bases, with 8 bases lying between them. This CDR3 is 13 amino acids long. The CDR3 here is CAWRTGAYNEQFF. The CDR3, as DNA: TGTGCCTGGAGGACGGGAGCCTACAATGAGCAGTTCTTC.

With respect to this clone: At one of its ends the junction is not consistent with the germline gene, which may arise from a read error. The gene calls are TRBV30 and TRBJ2-1; 10 nucleotides agree with TRBD2. Germline V gene data show CDR1 as GTSNPN and CDR2 as SVGIG (reference sequence). The CDR3 extends over 18 amino acids. In DNA form, the CDR3 reads TGTGCCTGGAGTGTATTAGGACTAGCGGTTGATTCCTTCAATGAGCAGTTCTTC. Translation gives CAWSVLGLAVDSFNEQFF.

The chain carries TRBV2 and TRBJ1-1, with no clear D. This CDR3 contains 16 residues. The germline CDR1 and CDR2 sequences are SNHLY and FYNNEI. V shed 2 bases and J shed 0 bases, with 13 bases lying between them. CDR3 nucleotide sequence: TGTGCCAGCAGTGAAAGTTTAGTTTATATGAACACTGAAGCTTTCTTT. Translated: CASSESLVYMNTEAFF.

The chain uses TRBV2 and TRBJ2-1; a weak D match, TRBD2 (5 bases). Trimming left V 1 base short and J 9 bases short, with 13 bases between. The length of the CDR3 is 14 residues. Looked up from germline, CDR1 is SNHLY and CDR2 is FYNNEI. The CDR3, as DNA: TGTGCCAGCAGTGAAGGATCTAGCTTGGGTGAGCAGTTCTTC. It translates to CASSEGSSLGEQFF.

In regard to this clone: Other nucleotide sequences in the sample specify the same CDR3. This rearrangement joins TRBV5-1 to TRBJ2-7, with TRBD2 matching 7 bases. The CDR3 length is 13 residues. Germline lookup yields CDR1 SGHRS and CDR2 YFSETQ. J lost 2 bases, V lost 2 bases, and 1 base had no gene match. CDR3 residues: CASSLAGTYEQYF. CDR3 sequence (DNA): TGCGCCAGCAGCTTAGCGGGAACCTACGAGCAGTACTTC.